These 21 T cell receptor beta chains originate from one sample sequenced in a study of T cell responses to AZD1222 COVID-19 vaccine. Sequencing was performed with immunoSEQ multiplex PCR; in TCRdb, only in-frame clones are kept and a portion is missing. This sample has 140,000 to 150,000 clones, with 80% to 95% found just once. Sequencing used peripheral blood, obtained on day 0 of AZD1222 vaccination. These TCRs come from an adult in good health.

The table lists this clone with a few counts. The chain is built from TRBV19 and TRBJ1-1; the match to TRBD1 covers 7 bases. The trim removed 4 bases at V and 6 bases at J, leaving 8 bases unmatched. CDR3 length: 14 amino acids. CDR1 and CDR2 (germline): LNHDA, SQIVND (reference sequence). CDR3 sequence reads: CASSKGTEGSEAFF. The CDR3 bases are TGTGCCAGTAGTAAGGGGACAGAAGGTTCTGAAGCTTTCTTT.

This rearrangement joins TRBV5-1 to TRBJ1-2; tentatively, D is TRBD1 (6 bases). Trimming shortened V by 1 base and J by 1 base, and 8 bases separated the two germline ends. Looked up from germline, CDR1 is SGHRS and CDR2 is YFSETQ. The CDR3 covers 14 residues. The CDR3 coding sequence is TGCGCCAGCAGCTTGACAGGGCTTAACTATGGCTACACCTTC. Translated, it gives CASSLTGLNYGYTF. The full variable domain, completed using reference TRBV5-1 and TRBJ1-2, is KAGVTQTPRYLIKTRGQQVTLSCSPISGHRSVSWYQQTPGQGLQFLFEYFSETQRNKGNFPGRFSGRQFSNSRSEMNVSTLELGDSALYLCASSLTGLNYGYTFGSGTRLTVV.

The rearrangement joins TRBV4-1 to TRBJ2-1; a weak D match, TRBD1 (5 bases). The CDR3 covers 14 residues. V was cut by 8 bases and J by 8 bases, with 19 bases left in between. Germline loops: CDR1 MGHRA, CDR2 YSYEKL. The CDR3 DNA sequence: TGCGCCAGCTCCGGTGGGGCCTCCCAGGATGAGCAGTTCTTC. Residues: CASSGGASQDEQFF.

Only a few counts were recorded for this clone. The CDR3 loop is CASSLIGEQFF. CDR3 bases: TGTGCCAGCAGCTTAATAGGTGAGCAGTTCTTC. The chain combines TRBV7-9 with TRBJ2-1; no firm D call. CDR1 is SEHNR and CDR2 is FQNEAQ in the germline V gene (reference sequence). Trimming pared 2 bases from V and 9 bases from J, leaving 5 bases between. The CDR3 sequence is 11 residues long.

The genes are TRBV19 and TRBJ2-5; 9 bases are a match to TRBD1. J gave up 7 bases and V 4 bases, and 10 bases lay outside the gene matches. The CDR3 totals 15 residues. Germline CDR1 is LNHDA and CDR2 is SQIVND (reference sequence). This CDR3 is CASSKGTGSSVTQYF. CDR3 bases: TGTGCCAGTAGTAAAGGGACAGGGAGTTCGGTGACCCAGTACTTC.

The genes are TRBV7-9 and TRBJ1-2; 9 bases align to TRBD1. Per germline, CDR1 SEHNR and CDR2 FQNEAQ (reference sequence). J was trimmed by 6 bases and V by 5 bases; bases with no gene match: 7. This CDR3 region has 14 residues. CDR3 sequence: CASSVRRDRDGYTF. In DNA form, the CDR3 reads TGTGCCAGCAGCGTCCGCCGGGACAGGGATGGCTACACCTTC.

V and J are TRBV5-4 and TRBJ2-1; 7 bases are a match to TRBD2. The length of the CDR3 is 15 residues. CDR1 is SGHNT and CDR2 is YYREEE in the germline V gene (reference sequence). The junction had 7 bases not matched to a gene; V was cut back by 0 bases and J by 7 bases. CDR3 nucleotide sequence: TGTGCCAGCAGCTTGGACCGGGGGGATTGGAATGAGCAGTTCTTC. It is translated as CASSLDRGDWNEQFF.

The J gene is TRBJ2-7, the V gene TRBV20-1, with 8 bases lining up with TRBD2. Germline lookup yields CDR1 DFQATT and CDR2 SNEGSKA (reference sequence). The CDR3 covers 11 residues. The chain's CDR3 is CSGAGVFEQYF. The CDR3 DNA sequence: TGCAGCGGAGCGGGAGTTTTTGAGCAGTACTTC.

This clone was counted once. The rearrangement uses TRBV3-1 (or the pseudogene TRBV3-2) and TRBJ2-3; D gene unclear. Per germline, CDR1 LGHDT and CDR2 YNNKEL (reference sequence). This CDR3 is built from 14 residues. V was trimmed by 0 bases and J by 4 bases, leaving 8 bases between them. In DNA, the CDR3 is TGTGCCAGCAGCCAAGACGCAGTGGCAGATACGCAGTATTTT. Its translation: CASSQDAVADTQYF.

CDR3 loop: CASSLDSNEQFF. The CDR3, as DNA: TGTGCCAGCAGCTTAGACAGTAATGAGCAGTTCTTC. The rearrangement links TRBV11-3 to TRBJ2-1; D is ambiguous. CDR3 length: 12 amino acids. Trimming cost V 0 bases and J 7 bases, with 4 bases left between them. Germline CDR1 and CDR2: SGHNT and YENEEA.

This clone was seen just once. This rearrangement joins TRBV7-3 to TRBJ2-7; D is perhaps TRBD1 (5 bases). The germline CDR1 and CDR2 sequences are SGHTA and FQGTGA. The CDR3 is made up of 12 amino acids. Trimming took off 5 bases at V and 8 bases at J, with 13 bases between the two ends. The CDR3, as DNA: TGTGCCAGCAGCCACCCAGGGTCCAAGCAGTACTTC. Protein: CASSHPGSKQYF.

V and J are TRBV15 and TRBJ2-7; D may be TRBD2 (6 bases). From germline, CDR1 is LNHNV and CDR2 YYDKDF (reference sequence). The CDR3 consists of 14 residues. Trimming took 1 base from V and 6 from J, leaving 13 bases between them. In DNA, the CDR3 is TGTGCCACCAGCAGAGTAGGGAGGCACCCCGAGCAGTACTTC. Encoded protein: CATSRVGRHPEQYF.

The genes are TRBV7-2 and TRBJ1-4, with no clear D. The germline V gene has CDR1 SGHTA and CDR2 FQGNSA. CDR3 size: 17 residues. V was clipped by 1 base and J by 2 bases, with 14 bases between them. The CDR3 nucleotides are TGTGCCAGCAGCTTAGGGCCGGGAGGTAGCACTAATGAAAAACTGTTTTTT. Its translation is CASSLGPGGSTNEKLFF.

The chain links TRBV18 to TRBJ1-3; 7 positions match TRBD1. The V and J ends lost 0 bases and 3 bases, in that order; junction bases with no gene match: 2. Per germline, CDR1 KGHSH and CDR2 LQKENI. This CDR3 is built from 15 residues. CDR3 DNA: TGTGCCAGCTCACCACCAGACAGGGTTGGAAACACCATATATTTT. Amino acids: CASSPPDRVGNTIYF.

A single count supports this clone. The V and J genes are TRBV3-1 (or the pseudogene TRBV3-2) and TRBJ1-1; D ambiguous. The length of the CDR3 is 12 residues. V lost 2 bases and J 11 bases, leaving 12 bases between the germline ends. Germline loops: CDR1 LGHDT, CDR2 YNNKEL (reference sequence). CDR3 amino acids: CASSQKSLGAFF. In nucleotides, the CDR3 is TGTGCCAGCAGCCAAAAATCATTGGGGGCTTTCTTT.

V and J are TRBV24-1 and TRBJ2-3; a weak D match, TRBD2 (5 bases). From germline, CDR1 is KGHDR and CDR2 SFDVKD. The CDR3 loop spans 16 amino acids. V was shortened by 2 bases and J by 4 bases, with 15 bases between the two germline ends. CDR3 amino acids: CATSDSSRGFSDTQYF. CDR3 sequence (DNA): TGTGCCACCAGTGATTCCTCTCGGGGATTTTCAGATACGCAGTATTTT.

CDR3 in DNA: TGTGCCAGCAGTTACAGTCCTAGCACAGATACGCAGTATTTT. Amino acids: CASSYSPSTDTQYF. This chain joins TRBV6-5 and TRBJ2-3; D gene uncertain. Germline V gives CDR1 MNHEY, CDR2 SVGAGI. V was pared by 2 bases and J by 0 bases, with 6 bases between. This CDR3 is 14 amino acids long.

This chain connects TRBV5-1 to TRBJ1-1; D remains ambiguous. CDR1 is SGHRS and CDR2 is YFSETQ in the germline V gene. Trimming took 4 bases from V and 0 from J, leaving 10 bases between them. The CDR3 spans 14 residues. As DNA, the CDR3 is TGCGCCAGCAGCGCTATTAGCATGAACACTGAAGCTTTCTTT. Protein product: CASSAISMNTEAFF.

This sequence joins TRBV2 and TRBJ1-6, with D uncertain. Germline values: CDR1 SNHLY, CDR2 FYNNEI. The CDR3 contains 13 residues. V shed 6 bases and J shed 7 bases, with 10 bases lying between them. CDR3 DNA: TGTGCCAGCAGGCCCTTCGCGAATTCACCCCTCCACTTT. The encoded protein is CASRPFANSPLHF.

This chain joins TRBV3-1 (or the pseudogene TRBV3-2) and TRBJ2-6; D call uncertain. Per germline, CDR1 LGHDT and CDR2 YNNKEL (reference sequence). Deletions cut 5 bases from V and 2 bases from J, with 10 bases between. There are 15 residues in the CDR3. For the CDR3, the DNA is TGTGCCAGCAGCTTTGGGGTTGCTGGGGCCAACGTCCTGACTTTC. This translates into CASSFGVAGANVLTF.

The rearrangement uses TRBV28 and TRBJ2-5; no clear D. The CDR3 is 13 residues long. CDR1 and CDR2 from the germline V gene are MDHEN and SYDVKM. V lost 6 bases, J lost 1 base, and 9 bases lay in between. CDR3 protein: CASSRIVQETQYF. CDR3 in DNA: TGTGCCAGCAGCCGGATCGTCCAAGAGACCCAGTACTTC.